This TCR beta chain was sequenced in a study of PD-L1 blockade in urothelial cancer. The repertoire was sequenced with immunoSEQ multiplex PCR; TCRdb's copy has only in-frame clones and lacks some. The repertoire has roughly 40,000 clones, 70% to 85% of them found once; the top ten carry 2.5% to 3%. CDR1 and CDR2 (germline): MDHEN, SYDVKM. J was trimmed by 6 bases and V by 4 bases; bases with no gene match: 2. The CDR3 covers 13 residues. There are a few counts of this clone. J is TRBJ2-7 and V is TRBV28; 11 bases fit TRBD1. The TCR was taken from a man between 65 and 80 years old with urothelial cancer. The sequenced sample was PBMCs, obtained around atezolizumab (anti-PD-L1) treatment. The CDR3 DNA is TGTGCCAGCAGTTCGGGACAGGGGGGCGAGCAGTACTTC. It specifies CASSSGQGGEQYF.